This TCR beta chain is drawn from a study of T cells in Graves' hyperthyroidism and ophthalmopathy. Study-level points and caveats: Most clonotypes expanded in the thyroid (above 0.001) were also present in blood. For ophthalmopathy, model prediction preceded onset by a median about 6.4 months.

The CDR3 consists of 18 residues. Trimming cost V 5 bases and J 2 bases, with 21 bases left between them. The germline V gene has CDR1 MNHEY and CDR2 SVGEGT. Fresh 10 ml peripheral blood yielded PBMCs. Remarks on this clonotype: Antigen unknown.

It was RNA transcripts that yielded the amplified TCR beta CDR3 regions. An initial round of RT-PCR targeting the TCR CDR3 relied on the HTBI primer set. Using its own MiXCR run on the multiplex PCR reads, TCRdb lists one record per CDR3 protein. The sample lists under 550,000 distinct CDR3 sequences; roughly 21% were seen once. This receptor was obtained from a man in his forties with Graves' ophthalmopathy. The sample taken for sequencing was blood. V and J are TRBV6-2 or TRBV6-3 and TRBJ2-2, with D tentatively TRBD1 (6 bases). CDR3: CASSKVLIGGSNTGELFF. Here the CDR3 DNA reads TGTGCCAGCAGTAAGGTCCTTATAGGGGGATCAAACACCGGGGAGCTGTTTTTT.